Presented here are 8 T cell receptor beta chains from one specimen sequenced in a study of T cell repertoires in cytomegalovirus infection. These TCRs' antigens remain unknown. TCRdb re-derived calls from the reads in MiXCR, one entry per CDR3 protein. The sample consists of approximately 770,000 distinct CDR3 sequences, about 27% of them appearing once. The sample in question was cultured CD8+ T cells from PBMCs, obtained from culture after CMV antigen stimulation. These receptors originate from a human donor in good health (CMV status not recorded). Some clones in this sample may be carry-over from other donors' samples.

In its sample, this clonotype was seen a few times. The genes are TRBV4-1 and TRBJ2-7; D may be TRBD1 (6 bases). V lost 1 base and J 4 bases, leaving 14 bases between the germline ends. The V gene's germline CDR1 is MGHRA and CDR2 YSYEKL. CDR3 length: 15 amino acids. The CDR3 DNA sequence: TGCGCCAGCAGCCAAGTTCAGGGGCCAGCGTACGAGCAGTACGTC. Translating gives CASSQVQGPAYEQYV.

This clonotype has more than one count but fewer than ten. V usage is TRBV28 and J usage is TRBJ2-1; 8 nucleotides line up with TRBD2. The V gene's germline CDR1 is MDHEN and CDR2 SYDVKM. The V gene end was trimmed by 6 bases and the J gene end by 4 bases; junction bases not matched to a gene: 5. The CDR3 spans 14 residues. The CDR3 DNA reads as TGTGCCAGCAGATGGACTAGCCCTTACAATGAGCAGTTCTTC. Translated: CASRWTSPYNEQFF.

J is TRBJ1-1 and V is TRBV28, with 7 nucleotides matching TRBD1. V shed 5 bases, J shed 7 bases, and the junction held 10 bases outside the gene matches. The germline V gene has CDR1 MDHEN and CDR2 SYDVKM. This CDR3 has 14 residues. The DNA for the CDR3 is TGTGCCAGCAGTGCAGACAGGGTAATAGGTGAAGCTTTCTTT. It codes for CASSADRVIGEAFF.

V gene TRBV10-3 combines with J gene TRBJ2-7, with 9 nucleotides matching TRBD1. Germline V gene sequence: CDR1 ENHRY, CDR2 SYGVKD. This CDR3 comprises 14 residues. Trimming removed 6 bases from V and 2 bases from J; junction bases left unmatched: 5. CDR3: CAIRLRQGAYEQYF. DNA for the CDR3: TGTGCCATCAGGCTCAGACAGGGGGCCTACGAGCAGTACTTC.

This clonotype was observed a few times. The chain couples TRBV12-3 or TRBV12-4 to TRBJ1-2, with D unclear. This CDR3 comprises 13 residues. Trimming cost V 6 bases and J 8 bases, with 16 bases left between them. The CDR3 protein is CASRSPESQGYTF. The CDR3, as DNA: TGTGCCAGCAGGTCCCCAGAGAGTCAAGGCTACACCTTC.

V usage is TRBV6-5 and J usage is TRBJ1-1; maybe TRBD1 (5 bases). CDR1 MNHEY and CDR2 SVGAGI come from the germline V gene. Trimming removed 2 bases at V and 2 bases at J, with 9 bases between. This CDR3 contains 14 residues. The CDR3 reads CASSYDRRNTEAFF. CDR3 nucleotides: TGTGCCAGCAGTTACGACAGAAGAAACACTGAAGCTTTCTTT.

In its sample, this clonotype was seen once. This chain connects TRBV6-8 to TRBJ2-2; TRBD2 matches 13 bases. Trimming took 5 bases from V and 0 from J; bases not matched to a gene: 9. Looked up from germline, CDR1 is MNHGY and CDR2 is SAAAGT. The CDR3 contains 19 residues. CDR3 sequence reads: CASSPIAGLAGPNTGELFF. CDR3 sequence (DNA): TGTGCCAGCAGTCCCATCGCGGGACTAGCGGGGCCGAACACCGGGGAGCTGTTTTTT.

This clonotype was counted once. The chain combines TRBV5-1 with TRBJ1-4; 7 bases are shared with TRBD1. J lost 6 bases, V lost 4 bases, and 6 bases had no gene match. CDR3 length equals 14 residues. Germline V gives CDR1 SGHRS, CDR2 YFSETQ. This chain's CDR3 is CASSRLGGDEKLFF. CDR3 bases: TGCGCCAGCAGCCGATTAGGGGGCGATGAAAAACTGTTTTTT.